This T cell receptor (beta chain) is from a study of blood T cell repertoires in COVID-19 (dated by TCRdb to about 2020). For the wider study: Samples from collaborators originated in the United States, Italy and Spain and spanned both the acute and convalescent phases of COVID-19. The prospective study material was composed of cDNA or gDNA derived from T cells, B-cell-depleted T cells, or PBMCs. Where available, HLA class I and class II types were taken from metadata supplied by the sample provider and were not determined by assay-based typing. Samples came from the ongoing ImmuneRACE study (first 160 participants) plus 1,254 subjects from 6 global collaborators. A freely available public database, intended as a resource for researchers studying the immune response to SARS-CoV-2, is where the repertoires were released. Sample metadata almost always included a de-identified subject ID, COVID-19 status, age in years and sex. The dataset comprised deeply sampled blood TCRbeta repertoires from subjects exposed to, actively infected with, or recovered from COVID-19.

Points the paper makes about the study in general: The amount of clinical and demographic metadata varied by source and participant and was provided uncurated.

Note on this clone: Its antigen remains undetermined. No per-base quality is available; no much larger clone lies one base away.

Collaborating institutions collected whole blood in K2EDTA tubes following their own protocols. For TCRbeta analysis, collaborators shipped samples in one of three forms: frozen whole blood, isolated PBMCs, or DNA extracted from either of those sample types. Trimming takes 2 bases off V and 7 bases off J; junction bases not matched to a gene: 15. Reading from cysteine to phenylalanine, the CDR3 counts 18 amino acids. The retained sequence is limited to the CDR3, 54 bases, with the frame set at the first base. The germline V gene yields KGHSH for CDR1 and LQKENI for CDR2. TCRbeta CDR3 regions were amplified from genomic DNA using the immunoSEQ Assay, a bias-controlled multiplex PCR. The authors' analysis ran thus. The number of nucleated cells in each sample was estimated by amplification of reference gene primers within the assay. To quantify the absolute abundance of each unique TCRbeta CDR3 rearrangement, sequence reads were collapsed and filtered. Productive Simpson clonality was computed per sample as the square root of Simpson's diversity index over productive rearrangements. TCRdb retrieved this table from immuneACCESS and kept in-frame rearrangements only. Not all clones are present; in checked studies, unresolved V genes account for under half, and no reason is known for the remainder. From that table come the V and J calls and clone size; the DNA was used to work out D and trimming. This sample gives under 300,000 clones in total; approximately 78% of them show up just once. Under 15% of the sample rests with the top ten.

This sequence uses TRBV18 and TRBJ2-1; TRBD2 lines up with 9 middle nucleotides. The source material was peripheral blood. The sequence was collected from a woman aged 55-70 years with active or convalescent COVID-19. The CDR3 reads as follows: CASSPFVQRGATGNEQFF. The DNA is TGTGCCAGCTCACCATTTGTCCAGCGGGGGGCCACGGGGAATGAGCAGTTCTTC.